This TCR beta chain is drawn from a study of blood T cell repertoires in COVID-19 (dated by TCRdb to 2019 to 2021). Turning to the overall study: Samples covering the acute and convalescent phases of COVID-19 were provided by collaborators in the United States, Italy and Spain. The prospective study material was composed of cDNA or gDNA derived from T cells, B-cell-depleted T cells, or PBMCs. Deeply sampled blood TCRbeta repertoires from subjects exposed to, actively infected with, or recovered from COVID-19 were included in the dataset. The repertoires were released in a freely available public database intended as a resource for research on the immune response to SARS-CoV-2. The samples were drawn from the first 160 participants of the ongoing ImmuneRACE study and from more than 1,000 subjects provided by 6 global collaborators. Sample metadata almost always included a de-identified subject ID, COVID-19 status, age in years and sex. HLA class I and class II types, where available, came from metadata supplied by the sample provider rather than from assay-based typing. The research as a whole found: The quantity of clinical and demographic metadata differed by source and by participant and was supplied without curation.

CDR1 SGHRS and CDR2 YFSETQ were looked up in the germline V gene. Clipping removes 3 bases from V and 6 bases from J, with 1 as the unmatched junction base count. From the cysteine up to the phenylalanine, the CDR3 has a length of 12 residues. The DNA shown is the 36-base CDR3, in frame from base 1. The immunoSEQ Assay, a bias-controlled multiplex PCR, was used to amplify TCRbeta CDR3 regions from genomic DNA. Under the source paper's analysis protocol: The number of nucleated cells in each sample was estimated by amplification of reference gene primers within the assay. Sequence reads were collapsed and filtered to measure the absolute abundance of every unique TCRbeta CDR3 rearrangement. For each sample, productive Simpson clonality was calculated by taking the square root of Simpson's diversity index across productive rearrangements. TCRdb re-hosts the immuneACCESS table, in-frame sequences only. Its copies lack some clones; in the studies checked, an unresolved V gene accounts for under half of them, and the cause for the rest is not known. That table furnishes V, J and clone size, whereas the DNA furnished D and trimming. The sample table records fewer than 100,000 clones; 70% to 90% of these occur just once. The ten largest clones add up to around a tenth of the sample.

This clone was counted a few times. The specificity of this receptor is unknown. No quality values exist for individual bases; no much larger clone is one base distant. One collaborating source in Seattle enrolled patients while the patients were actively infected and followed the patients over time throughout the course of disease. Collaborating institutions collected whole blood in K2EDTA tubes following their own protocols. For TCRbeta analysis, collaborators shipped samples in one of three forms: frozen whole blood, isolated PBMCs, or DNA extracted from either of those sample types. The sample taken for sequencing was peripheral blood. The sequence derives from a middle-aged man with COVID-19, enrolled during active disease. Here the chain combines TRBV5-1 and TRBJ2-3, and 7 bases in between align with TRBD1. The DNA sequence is TGCGCCAGCAGCTCGGACAGGGATACGCAGTATTTT. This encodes CASSSDRDTQYF.